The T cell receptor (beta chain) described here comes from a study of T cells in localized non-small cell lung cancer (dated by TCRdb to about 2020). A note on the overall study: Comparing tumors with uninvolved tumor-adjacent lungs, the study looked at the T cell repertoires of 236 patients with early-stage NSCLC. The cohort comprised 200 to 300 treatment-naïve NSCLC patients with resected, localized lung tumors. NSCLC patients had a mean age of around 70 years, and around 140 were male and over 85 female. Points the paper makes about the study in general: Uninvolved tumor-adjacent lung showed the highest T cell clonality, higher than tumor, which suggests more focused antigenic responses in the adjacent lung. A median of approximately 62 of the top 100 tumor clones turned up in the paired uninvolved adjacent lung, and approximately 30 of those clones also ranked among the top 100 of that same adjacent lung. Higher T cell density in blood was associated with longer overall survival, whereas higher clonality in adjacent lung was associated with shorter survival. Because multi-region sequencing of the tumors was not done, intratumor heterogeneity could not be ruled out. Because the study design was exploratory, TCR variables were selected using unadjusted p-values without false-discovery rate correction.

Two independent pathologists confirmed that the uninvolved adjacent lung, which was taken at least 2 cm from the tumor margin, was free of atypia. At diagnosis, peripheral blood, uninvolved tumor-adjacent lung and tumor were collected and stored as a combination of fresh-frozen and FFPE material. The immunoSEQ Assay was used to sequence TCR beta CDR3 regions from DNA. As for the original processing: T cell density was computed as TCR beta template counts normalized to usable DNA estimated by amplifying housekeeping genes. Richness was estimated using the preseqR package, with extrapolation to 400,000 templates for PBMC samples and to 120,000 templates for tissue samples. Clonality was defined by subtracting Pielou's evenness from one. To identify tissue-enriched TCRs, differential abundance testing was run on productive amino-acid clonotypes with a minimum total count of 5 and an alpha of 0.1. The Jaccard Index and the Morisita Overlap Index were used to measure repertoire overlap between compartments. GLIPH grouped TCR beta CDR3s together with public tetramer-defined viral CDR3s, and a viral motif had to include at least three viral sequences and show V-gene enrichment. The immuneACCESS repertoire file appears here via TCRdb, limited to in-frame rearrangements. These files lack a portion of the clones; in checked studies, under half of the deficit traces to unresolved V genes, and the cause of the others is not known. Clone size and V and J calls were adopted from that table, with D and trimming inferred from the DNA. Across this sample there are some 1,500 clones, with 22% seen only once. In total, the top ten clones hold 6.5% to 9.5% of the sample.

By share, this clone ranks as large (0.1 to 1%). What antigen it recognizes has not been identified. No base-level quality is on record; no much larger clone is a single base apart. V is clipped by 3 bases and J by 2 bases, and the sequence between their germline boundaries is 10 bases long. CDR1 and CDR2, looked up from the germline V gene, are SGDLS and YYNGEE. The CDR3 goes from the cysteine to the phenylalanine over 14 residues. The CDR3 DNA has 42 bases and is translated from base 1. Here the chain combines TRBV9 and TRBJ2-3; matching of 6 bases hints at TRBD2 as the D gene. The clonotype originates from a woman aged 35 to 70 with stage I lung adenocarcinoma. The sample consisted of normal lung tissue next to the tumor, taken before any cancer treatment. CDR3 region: CASSAGLDTDTQYF. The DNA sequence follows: TGTGCCAGCAGCGCGGGACTCGACACAGATACGCAGTATTTT.